The 24 T cell receptor beta chains below were found in one sample sequenced in a study of blood T cell repertoires in COVID-19. Profiling relied on immunoSEQ multiplex PCR, and the TCRdb table lists in-frame clones only, not all of them. The table records under 300,000 clones, around 86% of them present only once. Sequenced: peripheral blood. The source is a man older than 75 with acute or convalescent COVID-19.

The chain carries TRBV28 and TRBJ1-1, with a weak D call TRBD1 (6 bases). V shed 2 bases and J shed 4 bases, with 14 bases lying between them. In germline, CDR1 is MDHEN, CDR2 SYDVKM. The CDR3 consists of 15 residues. CDR3 bases: TGTGCCAGCAGTTTAAGTTGGGGGCCGGGCACTGAAGCTTTCTTT. This encodes CASSLSWGPGTEAFF.

This clone has just one count. V usage is TRBV6-5 and J usage is TRBJ2-7, with D possibly TRBD1 on 5 matching bases. The CDR3 is 15 amino acids. V was shortened by 3 bases and J by 0 bases, with 12 bases between the two germline ends. Germline CDR1 and CDR2: MNHEY and SVGAGI. The CDR3 coding sequence is TGTGCCAGCAGTTATTCAGGGTACCTCTCCTACGAGCAGTACTTC. It encodes CASSYSGYLSYEQYF.

This chain links TRBV9 with TRBJ1-3, with TRBD1 as a possible D gene (5 bases). The V gene lost 2 bases and the J gene lost 0 bases, with 15 bases spanning the gap. Germline-derived CDR1 and CDR2 are SGDLS and YYNGEE. The length of the CDR3 is 17 residues. The CDR3 coding sequence is TGTGCCAGCAGCGTCTCGCCAGACAGCTTCTCTGGAAACACCATATATTTT. It encodes CASSVSPDSFSGNTIYF.

The rearrangement uses TRBV4-2 and TRBJ1-2; D might be TRBD1 (5 bases). The CDR3 spans 15 residues. Per the germline V gene, CDR1 is LGHNA and CDR2 is YNFKEQ. With 1 base removed from V and 6 bases from J, the gap between germline ends came to 15 bases. This CDR3 reads CASSQAPQGGDGYTF. CDR3 coding DNA: TGTGCCAGCAGCCAAGCCCCCCAGGGCGGAGATGGCTACACCTTC.

Only one count was recorded for this clone. This rearrangement joins TRBV5-6 to TRBJ2-1; 7 nucleotides match TRBD1. The CDR3 runs to 15 residues. CDR1 and CDR2 (germline): SGHDT, YYEEEE. With V trimmed by 0 bases and J by 6 bases, 6 bases remained unmatched. Here the CDR3 reads CASSLVTGAGNEQFF. The CDR3 coding sequence is TGTGCCAGCAGCTTGGTAACAGGGGCCGGCAATGAGCAGTTCTTC. Combining the CDR3 with reference TRBV5-6 and TRBJ2-1 gives the whole variable domain DAGVTQSPTHLIKTRGQQVTLRCSPKSGHDTVSWYQQALGQGPQFIFQYYEEEERQRGNFPDRFSGHQFPNYSSELNVNALLLGDSALYLCASSLVTGAGNEQFFGPGTRLTVL.

The V and J genes are TRBV27 and TRBJ1-2; 7 nucleotides agree with TRBD1. The V gene end was trimmed by 6 bases and the J gene end by 8 bases; junction bases not matched to a gene: 12. CDR3 length: 14 residues. Germline CDR1 and CDR2: MNHEY and SMNVEV (reference sequence). This chain's CDR3 is CASRPMGQSGGYTF. The CDR3 DNA follows: TGTGCCAGCAGACCCATGGGACAGTCGGGAGGCTACACCTTC.

A few counts support this clone. V and J are TRBV7-9 and TRBJ1-5; perhaps TRBD1 as D (6 bases). The V end lost 5 bases, the J end lost 2 bases, and 10 bases lay between the germline ends. The CDR3 has 14 residues. Germline V CDR1 and CDR2: SEHNR, FQNEAQ (reference sequence). CDR3 loop: CASSVQGGNQPQHF. The CDR3 nucleotides are TGTGCCAGCAGCGTACAGGGCGGCAATCAGCCCCAGCATTTT. The variable domain in full, with the rest retrieved from reference TRBV7-9 and TRBJ1-5, is DTGVSQNPRHKITKRGQNVTFRCDPISEHNRLYWYRQTLGQGPEFLTYFQNEAQLEKSRLLSDRFSAERPKGSFSTLEIQRTEQGDSAMYLCASSVQGGNQPQHFGDGTRLSIL.

The chain has TRBV28 and TRBJ1-1; D gene uncertain. V was shortened by 6 bases and J by 9 bases, with 14 bases between the two germline ends. Germline V gene lookup returns CDR1 MDHEN and CDR2 SYDVKM. The length of the CDR3 is 12 residues. This CDR3 is CASSQLSRKAFF. The DNA for the CDR3 is TGTGCCAGCAGCCAGCTTAGCCGAAAAGCTTTCTTT.

J is TRBJ2-1 and V is TRBV7-6; D is undetermined. CDR1 and CDR2 (germline): SGHVS, FNYEAQ. The germline V and J ends were trimmed by 5 bases and 6 bases, with 14 bases remaining between them. This CDR3 is 14 amino acids long. Written as DNA, the CDR3 is TGTGCCAGCAGCCCGCCAGTTACGGGCAATGAGCAGTTCTTC. It encodes CASSPPVTGNEQFF.

The J gene is TRBJ2-7, the V gene TRBV10-1, with TRBD2 matching 10 bases. Germline CDR1 WNHNN, CDR2 SYGVQD (reference sequence). The CDR3 extends over 14 amino acids. J was trimmed by 4 bases and V by 2 bases; bases with no gene match: 2. The chain's CDR3 is CASSEASGSYEQYF. The CDR3 bases are TGCGCCAGCAGTGAGGCTAGCGGGAGTTACGAGCAGTACTTC.

V usage is TRBV2 and J usage is TRBJ2-5, with TRBD1 matching 7 bases. Trimming cost V 5 bases and J 4 bases; bases outside gene matches: 7. The CDR3 sequence is 14 residues long. Looked up from germline, CDR1 is SNHLY and CDR2 is FYNNEI. CDR3 amino acids: CASSRRGGPETQYF. The CDR3 coding sequence is TGTGCCAGCAGTCGACGAGGGGGCCCAGAGACCCAGTACTTC.

This clone was picked up one time. The chain combines TRBV6-5 with TRBJ1-4; TRBD1 matches at 8 bases. CDR3 size: 13 residues. V was clipped by 5 bases and J by 8 bases; unmatched bases: 4. CDR1 and CDR2 (germline): MNHEY, SVGAGI. CDR3 region: CASSLGTGEKLFF. DNA for the CDR3: TGTGCCAGCAGTCTAGGGACAGGAGAAAAACTGTTTTTT.

The CDR3 reads CASSEFTPDRDENIQYF. DNA for the CDR3: TGTGCCAGCAGTGAATTCACCCCAGACAGGGACGAAAACATTCAGTACTTC. The rearrangement links TRBV25-1 to TRBJ2-4, with 7 nucleotides matching TRBD1. Germline CDR1 and CDR2: MGHDK and SYGVNS. The J segment lost 5 bases and the V segment lost 1 base, leaving 11 bases of the junction unmatched. There are 17 residues in the CDR3.

About this clone itself: The same CDR3 arises from other DNA sequences in this sample as well. The chain is built from TRBV19 and TRBJ1-5; the D gene is possibly TRBD1 (5 bases). Deletions cut 1 base from V and 0 bases from J, with 7 bases between. Germline loops: CDR1 LNHDA, CDR2 SQIVND (reference sequence). This CDR3 has 15 amino acids. Here the CDR3 reads CASSIVGHSNQPQHF. The CDR3 region has the DNA TGTGCCAGTAGTATAGTGGGGCATAGCAATCAGCCCCAGCATTTT.

CDR3 region: CAISESREGRGEQFF. The CDR3 DNA reads as TGTGCCATCAGTGAGTCGAGGGAGGGCCGGGGTGAGCAGTTCTTC. V is TRBV10-3 and J is TRBJ2-1; 7 nucleotides match TRBD2. V dropped 0 bases and J dropped 9; count of bases not matched to a gene: 8. CDR1 and CDR2 from the germline V gene are ENHRY and SYGVKD. The CDR3 loop spans 15 amino acids.

Written as DNA, the CDR3 is TGTGCCAGCAGCGTAGATAGAGGACAGGGGGCAGATACGCAGTATTTT. It encodes CASSVDRGQGADTQYF. This rearrangement joins TRBV9 to TRBJ2-3, with 10 bases that match TRBD1. V was pared by 0 bases and J by 4 bases, with 5 bases of the junction left unmatched. The germline gives CDR1 SGDLS, CDR2 YYNGEE. The CDR3 loop spans 16 amino acids.

This chain links TRBV19 with TRBJ1-1; 8 bases are a match to TRBD1. CDR3 length: 14 amino acids. Germline CDR1 and CDR2: LNHDA and SQIVND (reference sequence). Unmatched junction bases numbered 4, after V lost 2 bases and J lost 5 bases. CDR3 bases: TGTGCCAGTAGTATAAACAGGGGGGCGACTGAAGCTTTCTTT. Amino acids: CASSINRGATEAFF.

The CDR3 sequence: CASSGSWGADTQYF. The DNA of the CDR3 is TGTGCCAGCAGTGGCTCGTGGGGAGCGGATACGCAGTATTTT. This chain links TRBV2 with TRBJ2-3; D perhaps matches TRBD2 (5 bases). Trimming pared 4 bases from V and 6 bases from J, leaving 14 bases between. The CDR3 is made up of 14 amino acids. Per the germline V gene, CDR1 is SNHLY and CDR2 is FYNNEI.

This clone was seen a single time. This chain connects TRBV29-1 to TRBJ1-5; D not certain. Germline CDR1 SQVTM, CDR2 ANQGSEA. V was pared by 6 bases and J by 5 bases, with 11 bases between. The CDR3 consists of 12 residues. The CDR3 sequence: CSVAGGDQPQHF. The CDR3 DNA reads as TGCAGCGTCGCGGGCGGAGATCAGCCCCAGCATTTT.

This clone occurred once. The J gene is TRBJ2-1, the V gene TRBV5-1, with TRBD2 identical over 11 bases. The V and J ends lost 4 bases and 7 bases, in that order; junction bases with no gene match: 7. The CDR3 extends over 15 amino acids. The germline gives CDR1 SGHRS, CDR2 YFSETQ. CDR3 in DNA: TGCGCCAGCAGCCTTAGCGGGGGGGCCGTGAATGAGCAGTTCTTC. It translates to CASSLSGGAVNEQFF. The whole variable domain, filled in from reference TRBV5-1 and TRBJ2-1, reads KAGVTQTPRYLIKTRGQQVTLSCSPISGHRSVSWYQQTPGQGLQFLFEYFSETQRNKGNFPGRFSGRQFSNSRSEMNVSTLELGDSALYLCASSLSGGAVNEQFFGPGTRLTVL.

This clone occurred once. Other nucleotide sequences in the sample specify the same CDR3. This chain links TRBV9 with TRBJ1-6; D remains unclear. The CDR3 loop spans 14 amino acids. Looked up from germline, CDR1 is SGDLS and CDR2 is YYNGEE. V shed 0 bases and J shed 8 bases, with 9 bases lying between them. The CDR3 loop reads CASSVVGGDSPLHF. CDR3 bases: TGTGCCAGCAGCGTAGTCGGCGGGGATTCACCCCTCCACTTT.

The CDR3 here is CSVKELGGNQPQHF. The CDR3 DNA reads TGCAGCGTTAAGGAGTTAGGAGGCAATCAGCCCCAGCATTTT. V usage is TRBV29-1 and J usage is TRBJ1-5; unclear D gene. V was pared by 5 bases and J by 2 bases, with 13 bases between. The CDR3 has 14 residues. Germline V gene sequence: CDR1 SQVTM, CDR2 ANQGSEA.

The chain combines TRBV29-1 with TRBJ2-1, with 7 bases lining up with TRBD2. The CDR3 covers 14 residues. The junction had 10 bases not matched to a gene; V was cut back by 4 bases and J by 7 bases. CDR1 is SQVTM, CDR2 ANQGSEA, per germline. In DNA, the CDR3 is TGCAGCGTTGCTTTGGGACTATCAAATAATGAGCAGTTCTTC. It translates to CSVALGLSNNEQFF.

The chain recombines TRBV6-5 with TRBJ1-1; D unresolved. This CDR3 has 12 residues. CDR1 is MNHEY and CDR2 is SVGAGI in the germline V gene. The germline V and J ends were trimmed by 8 bases and 5 bases, with 12 bases remaining between them. The CDR3 sequence: CASDRGMTEAFF. The CDR3 DNA is TGTGCCAGCGACCGAGGGATGACTGAAGCTTTCTTT.